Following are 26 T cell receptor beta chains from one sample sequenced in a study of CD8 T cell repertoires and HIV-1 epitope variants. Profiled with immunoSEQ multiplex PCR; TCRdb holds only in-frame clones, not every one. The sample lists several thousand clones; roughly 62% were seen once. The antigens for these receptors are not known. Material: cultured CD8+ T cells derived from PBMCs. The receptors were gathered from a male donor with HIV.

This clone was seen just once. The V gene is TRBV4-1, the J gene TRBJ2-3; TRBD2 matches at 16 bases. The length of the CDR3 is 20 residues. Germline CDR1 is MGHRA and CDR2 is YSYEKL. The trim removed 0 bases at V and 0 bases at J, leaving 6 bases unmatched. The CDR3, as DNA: TGCGCCAGCAGCCAAGAGTTCCCGGGACTAGCGGGAGGGAGCACAGATACGCAGTATTTT. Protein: CASSQEFPGLAGGSTDTQYF.

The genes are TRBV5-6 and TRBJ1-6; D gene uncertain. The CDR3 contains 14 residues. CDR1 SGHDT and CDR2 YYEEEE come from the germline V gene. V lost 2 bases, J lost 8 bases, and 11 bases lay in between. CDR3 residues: CASSLWEEDSPLHF. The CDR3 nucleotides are TGTGCCAGCAGCTTATGGGAGGAGGATTCACCCCTCCACTTT.

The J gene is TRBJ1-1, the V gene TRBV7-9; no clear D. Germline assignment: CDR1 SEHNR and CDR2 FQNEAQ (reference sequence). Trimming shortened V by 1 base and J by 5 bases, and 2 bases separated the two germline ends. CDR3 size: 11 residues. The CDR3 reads CASSLDTEAFF. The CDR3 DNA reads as TGTGCCAGCAGCTTAGATACTGAAGCTTTCTTT.

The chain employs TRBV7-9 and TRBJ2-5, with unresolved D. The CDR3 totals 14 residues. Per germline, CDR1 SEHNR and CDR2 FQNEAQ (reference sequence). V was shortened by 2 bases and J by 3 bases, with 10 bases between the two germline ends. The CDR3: CASSLFGGEETQYF. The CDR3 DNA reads TGTGCCAGCAGCTTATTTGGTGGGGAAGAGACCCAGTACTTC.

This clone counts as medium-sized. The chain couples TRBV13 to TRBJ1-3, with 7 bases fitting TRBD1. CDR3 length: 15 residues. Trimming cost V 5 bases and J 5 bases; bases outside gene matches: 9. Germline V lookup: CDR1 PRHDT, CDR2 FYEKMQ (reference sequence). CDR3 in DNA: TGTGCCAGCAGCCCTGACAGGGACGGGCGAAACACCATATATTTT. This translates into CASSPDRDGRNTIYF. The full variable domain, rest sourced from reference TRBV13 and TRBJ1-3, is AAGVIQSPRHLIKEKRETATLKCYPIPRHDTVYWYQQGPGQDPQFLISFYEKMQSDKGSIPDRFSAQQFSDYHSELNMSSLELGDSALYFCASSPDRDGRNTIYFGEGSWLTVV.

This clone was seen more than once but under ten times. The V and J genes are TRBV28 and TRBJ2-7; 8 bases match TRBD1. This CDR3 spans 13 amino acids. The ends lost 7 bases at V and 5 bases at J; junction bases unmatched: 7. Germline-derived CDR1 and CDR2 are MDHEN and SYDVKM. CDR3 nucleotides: TGTGCCAGCAAGGACAGGGTAATCAACGAGCAGTACTTC. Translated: CASKDRVINEQYF.

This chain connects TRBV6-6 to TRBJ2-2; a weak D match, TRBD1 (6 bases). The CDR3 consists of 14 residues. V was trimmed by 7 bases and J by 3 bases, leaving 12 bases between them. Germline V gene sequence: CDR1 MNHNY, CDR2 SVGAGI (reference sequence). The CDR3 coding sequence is TGTGCCAGCACCAAGACAGGTGACACCGGGGAGCTGTTTTTT. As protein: CASTKTGDTGELFF.

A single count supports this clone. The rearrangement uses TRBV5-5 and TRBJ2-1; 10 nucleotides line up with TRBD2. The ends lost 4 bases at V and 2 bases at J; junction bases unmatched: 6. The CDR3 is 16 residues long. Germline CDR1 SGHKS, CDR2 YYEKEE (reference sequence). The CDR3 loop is CASSVAGGPPYNEQFF. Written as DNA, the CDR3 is TGTGCCAGCAGCGTAGCGGGAGGCCCCCCCTACAATGAGCAGTTCTTC.

The CDR3: CASSQVSGRDIEAFF. In DNA, the CDR3 is TGTGCCAGCAGCCAAGTAAGTGGCAGGGATATCGAAGCTTTCTTT. The chain carries TRBV4-2 and TRBJ1-1, with a tentative D call TRBD1 (5 bases). The length of the CDR3 is 15 residues. Germline CDR1 LGHNA, CDR2 YNFKEQ. Trimming took 1 base from V and 8 from J, leaving 17 bases between them.

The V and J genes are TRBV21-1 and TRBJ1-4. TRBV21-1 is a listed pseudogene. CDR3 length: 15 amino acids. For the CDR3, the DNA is TGTGCCAGCACCCGAGGGGGGAGGCCTAATGAAAAACTGTTTTTT. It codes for CASTRGGRPNEKLFF.

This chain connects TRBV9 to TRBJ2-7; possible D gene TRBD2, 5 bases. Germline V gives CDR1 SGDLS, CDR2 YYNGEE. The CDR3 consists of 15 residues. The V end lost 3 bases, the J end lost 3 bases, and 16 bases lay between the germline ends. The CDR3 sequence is CASSDDYLGNYEQYF. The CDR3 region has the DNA TGTGCCAGCAGCGACGACTACCTTGGGAACTACGAGCAGTACTTC.

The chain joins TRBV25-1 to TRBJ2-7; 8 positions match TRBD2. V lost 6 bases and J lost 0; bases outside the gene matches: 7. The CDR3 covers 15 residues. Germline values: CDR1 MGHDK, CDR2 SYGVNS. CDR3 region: CASSPGGSHSYEQYF. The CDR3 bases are TGTGCCAGCAGCCCGGGAGGGTCCCACTCCTACGAGCAGTACTTC.

The CDR3 nucleotides are TGTGCCAGCAGCCCGGGGGGGGGCGAGCAGTACTTC. This translates into CASSPGGGEQYF. The chain is built from TRBV6-1 and TRBJ2-7, with TRBD2 matching over 8 bases. The CDR3 is made up of 12 amino acids. Germline assignment: CDR1 MNHNS and CDR2 SASEGT. Unmatched junction bases numbered 4, after V lost 6 bases and J lost 6 bases.

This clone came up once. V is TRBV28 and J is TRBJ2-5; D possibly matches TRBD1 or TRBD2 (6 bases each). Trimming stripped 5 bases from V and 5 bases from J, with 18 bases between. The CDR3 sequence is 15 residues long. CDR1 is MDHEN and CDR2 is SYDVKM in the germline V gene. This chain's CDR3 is CASSTQLGGPETQYF. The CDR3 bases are TGTGCCAGCAGTACACAACTGGGGGGCCCGGAGACCCAGTACTTC.

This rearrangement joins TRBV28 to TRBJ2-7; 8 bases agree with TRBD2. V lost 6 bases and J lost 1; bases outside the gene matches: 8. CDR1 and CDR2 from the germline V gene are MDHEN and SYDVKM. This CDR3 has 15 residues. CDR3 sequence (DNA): TGTGCCAGCAGAGGTACTAGCGGAGTGTCCTACGAGCAGTACTTC. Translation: CASRGTSGVSYEQYF.

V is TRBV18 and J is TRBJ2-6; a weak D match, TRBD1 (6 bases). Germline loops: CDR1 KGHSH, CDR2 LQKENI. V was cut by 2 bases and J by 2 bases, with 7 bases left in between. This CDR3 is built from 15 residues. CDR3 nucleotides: TGTGCCAGCTCACCAACAGGGACTGGGGCCAACGTCCTGACTTTC. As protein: CASSPTGTGANVLTF.

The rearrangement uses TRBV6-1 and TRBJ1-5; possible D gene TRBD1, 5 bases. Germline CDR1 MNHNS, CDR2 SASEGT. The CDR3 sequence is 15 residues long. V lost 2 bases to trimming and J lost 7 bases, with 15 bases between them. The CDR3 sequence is CASSENGEGLQPQHF. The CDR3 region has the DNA TGTGCCAGCAGTGAAAACGGGGAGGGGTTACAGCCCCAGCATTTT.

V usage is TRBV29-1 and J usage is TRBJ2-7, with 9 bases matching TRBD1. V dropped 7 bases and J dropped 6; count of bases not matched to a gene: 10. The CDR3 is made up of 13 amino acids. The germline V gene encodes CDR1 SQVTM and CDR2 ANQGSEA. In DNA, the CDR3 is TGCAGCGCCGTCATGACAGGGGGGGGCGAGCAGTACTTC. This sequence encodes CSAVMTGGGEQYF.

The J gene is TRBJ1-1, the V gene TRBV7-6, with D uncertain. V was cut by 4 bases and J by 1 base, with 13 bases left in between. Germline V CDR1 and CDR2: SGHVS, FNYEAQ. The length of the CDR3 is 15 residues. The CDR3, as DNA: TGTGCCAGCAGCTCGGGCATTTCAGGGAACACTGAAGCTTTCTTT. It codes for CASSSGISGNTEAFF.

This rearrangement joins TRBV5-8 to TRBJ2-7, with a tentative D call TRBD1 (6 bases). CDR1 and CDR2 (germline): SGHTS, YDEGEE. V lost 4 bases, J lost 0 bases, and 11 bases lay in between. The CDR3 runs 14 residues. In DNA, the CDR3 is TGTGCCAGCAGCATAACAGGGAACTCCTACGAGCAGTACTTC. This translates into CASSITGNSYEQYF.

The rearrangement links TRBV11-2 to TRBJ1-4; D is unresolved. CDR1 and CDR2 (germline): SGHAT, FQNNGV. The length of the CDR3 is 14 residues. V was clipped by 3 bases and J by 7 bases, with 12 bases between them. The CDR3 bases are TGTGCCAGCAGCTTCGGGCCCCTTGGTGAAAAACTGTTTTTT. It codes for CASSFGPLGEKLFF. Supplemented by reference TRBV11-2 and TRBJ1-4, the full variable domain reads EAGVAQSPRYKIIEKRQSVAFWCNPISGHATLYWYQQILGQGPKLLIQFQNNGVVDDSQLPKDRFSAERLKGVDSTLKIQPAKLEDSAVYLCASSFGPLGEKLFFGSGTQLSVL.

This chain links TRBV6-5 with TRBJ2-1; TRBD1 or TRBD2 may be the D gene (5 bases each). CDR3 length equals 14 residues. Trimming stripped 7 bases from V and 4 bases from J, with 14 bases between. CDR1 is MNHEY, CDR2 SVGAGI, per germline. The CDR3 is CASMGRPGYNEQFF. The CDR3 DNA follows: TGTGCCAGCATGGGGCGTCCGGGGTACAATGAGCAGTTCTTC.

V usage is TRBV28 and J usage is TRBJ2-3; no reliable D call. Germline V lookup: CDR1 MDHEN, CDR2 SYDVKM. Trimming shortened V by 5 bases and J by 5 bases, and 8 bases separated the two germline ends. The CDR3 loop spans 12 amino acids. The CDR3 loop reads CASSQTVDTQYF. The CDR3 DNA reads TGTGCCAGCAGTCAGACTGTAGATACGCAGTATTTT.

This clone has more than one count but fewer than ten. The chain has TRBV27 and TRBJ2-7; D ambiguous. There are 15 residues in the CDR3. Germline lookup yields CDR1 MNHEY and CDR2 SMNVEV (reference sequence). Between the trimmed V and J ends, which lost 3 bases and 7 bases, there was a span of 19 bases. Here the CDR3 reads CASSLATGWFWEQYF. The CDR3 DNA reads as TGTGCCAGCAGTTTGGCGACTGGGTGGTTTTGGGAGCAGTACTTC.

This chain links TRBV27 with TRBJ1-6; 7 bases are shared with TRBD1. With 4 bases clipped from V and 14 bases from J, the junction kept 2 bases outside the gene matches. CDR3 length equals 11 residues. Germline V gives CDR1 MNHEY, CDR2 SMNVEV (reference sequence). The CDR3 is CASSSGTALHF. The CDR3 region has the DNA TGTGCCAGCAGTTCCGGGACAGCCCTCCACTTT.

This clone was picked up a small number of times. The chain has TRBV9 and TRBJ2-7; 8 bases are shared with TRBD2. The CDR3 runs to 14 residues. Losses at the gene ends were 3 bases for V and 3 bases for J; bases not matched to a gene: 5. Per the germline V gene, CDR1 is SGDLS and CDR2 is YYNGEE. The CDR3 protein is CASSGAGENYEQYF. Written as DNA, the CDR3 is TGTGCCAGCAGCGGAGCGGGGGAGAACTACGAGCAGTACTTC.